This TCR beta chain came from a study of blood T cell repertoires in COVID-19. Study summary: Sites across the United States, Italy and Spain contributed samples from acute and convalescent COVID-19.

Donors of Cohort 3 who recovered were those that had two negative PCRs, clearance, or symptom resolution. Libraries were prepared by immunoSEQ multiplex PCR; TCRdb keeps only in-frame clonotypes and omits some of them. The repertoire holds 350,000 to 400,000 clones, 85% to 90% seen once, with 0.9% to 1.5% in the top ten. This TCR came from a woman between 18 and 29 years old who had recovered from COVID-19. Sequencing was carried out using PBMCs or T cells enriched from blood (not recorded which).

The CDR3 protein is CASSLQTGSPYEQYF. The CDR3 nucleotides are TGTGCCAGCAGTTTACAGACAGGGAGTCCCTACGAGCAGTACTTC. This sequence joins TRBV2 and TRBJ2-7; the match to TRBD1 covers 7 bases. The ends lost 5 bases at V and 2 bases at J; junction bases unmatched: 9. This CDR3 spans 15 amino acids. CDR1 is SNHLY and CDR2 is FYNNEI in the germline V gene.